This is a list of T cell receptor beta chains from one sample in a study of CD8 T cells in Susac syndrome. TCRdb processed the immunoSEQ multiplex PCR reads anew with MiXCR; each CDR3 protein has one entry. The table includes under 200,000 distinct CDR3 sequences, approximately 95% detected once. The sequenced sample consisted of CD8+ T cells from PBMCs. The receptors stem from a human donor with Susac syndrome. Both conserved end residues are part of each CDR3. D genes are given only for firm matches.

>13|TRBJ1-2|-|TRBV12-3/TRBV12-4
CASSPSHRGGYTF
>16|TRBJ1-1|TRBD1|TRBV6-1
CASSQGGWGRNTEAFF
>12|TRBJ2-7|TRBD1|TRBV29-1
CSVGDSAYEQYF
>12|TRBJ1-2|-|TRBV29-1
CSVDKGNYGYTF
>14|TRBJ1-2|-|TRBV20-1
CSAIVTQGNYGYTF
>18|TRBJ1-1|TRBD1|TRBV14
CASSQAWGTGGPNTEAFF
>12|TRBJ2-3|-|TRBV10-3
CAISDGLGTQYF
>11|TRBJ2-7|TRBD1|TRBV29-1
CSVNRGYEQYF
>12|TRBJ2-2|-|TRBV25-1
CASSQRAGELFF
>14|TRBJ2-7|-|TRBV5-1
CASSYEGTGNEQYF
>19|TRBJ2-5|-|TRBV7-8
CASSFKGGGITELLETQYF
>15|TRBJ2-5|-|TRBV5-4
CASSLGLGYQETQYF
>14|TRBJ2-7|-|TRBV27
CASSLLARSYEQYF
>15|TRBJ1-6|TRBD1|TRBV6-5
CASSYGTESYSPLHF
>15|TRBJ2-1|TRBD2|TRBV2
CASSEERGSYNEQFF
>15|TRBJ1-5|TRBD1|TRBV4-1
CASSQTTGGGQPQHF
>13|TRBJ2-2|-|TRBV10-3
CATSSTGTGELFF
>11|TRBJ2-1|TRBD2|TRBV29-1
CSVPSGALEFF
>16|TRBJ2-5|TRBD1|TRBV4-1
CASSQDPGTGQETQYF
>14|TRBJ2-1|-|TRBV12-3/TRBV12-4
CASSFLSNDNEQFF
>14|TRBJ1-5|-|TRBV5-1
CASSLDNSNQPQHF
>17|TRBJ1-4|-|TRBV7-9
CASSPNGGRENNEKLFF
>16|TRBJ1-5|-|TRBV7-2
CASSLEGIHDNQPQHF
>15|TRBJ2-1|TRBD2|TRBV5-1
CASAGAGGSYNEQFF